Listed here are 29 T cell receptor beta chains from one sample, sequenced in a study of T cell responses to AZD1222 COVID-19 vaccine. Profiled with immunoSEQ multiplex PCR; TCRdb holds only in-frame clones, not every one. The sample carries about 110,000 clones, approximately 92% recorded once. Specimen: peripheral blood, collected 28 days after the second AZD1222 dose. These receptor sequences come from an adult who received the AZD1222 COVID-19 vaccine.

Written as DNA, the CDR3 is TGTGCCAGCAGCAAGGGACAGGGAGTACGTGAGCAGTACTTC. Translating it yields CASSKGQGVREQYF. The V gene is TRBV7-9, the J gene TRBJ2-7; 9 bases are shared with TRBD1. Germline CDR1 reads SEHNR; CDR2 reads FQNEAQ (reference sequence). After removal of 5 bases from V and 7 bases from J, the junction contained 9 bases not matched to a gene. This CDR3 region has 14 residues.

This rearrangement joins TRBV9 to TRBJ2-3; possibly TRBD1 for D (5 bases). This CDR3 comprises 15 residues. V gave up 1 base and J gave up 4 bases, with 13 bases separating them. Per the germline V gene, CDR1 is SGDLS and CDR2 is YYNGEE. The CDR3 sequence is CASSVWKGPADTQYF. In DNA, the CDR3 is TGTGCCAGCAGCGTATGGAAGGGGCCCGCAGATACGCAGTATTTT.

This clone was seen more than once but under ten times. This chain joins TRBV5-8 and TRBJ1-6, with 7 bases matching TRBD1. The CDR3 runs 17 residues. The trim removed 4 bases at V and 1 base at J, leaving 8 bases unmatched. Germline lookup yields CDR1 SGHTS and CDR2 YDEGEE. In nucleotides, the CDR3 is TGTGCCAGCAGCGTCCACGACAGGGTTTCCTATAATTCACCCCTCCACTTT. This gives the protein CASSVHDRVSYNSPLHF.

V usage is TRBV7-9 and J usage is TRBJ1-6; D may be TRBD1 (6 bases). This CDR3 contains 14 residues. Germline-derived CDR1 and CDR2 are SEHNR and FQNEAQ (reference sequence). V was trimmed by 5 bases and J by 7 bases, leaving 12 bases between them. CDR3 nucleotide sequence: TGTGCCAGCAGCCCAGGGGAATGGAATTCACCCCTCCACTTT. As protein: CASSPGEWNSPLHF.

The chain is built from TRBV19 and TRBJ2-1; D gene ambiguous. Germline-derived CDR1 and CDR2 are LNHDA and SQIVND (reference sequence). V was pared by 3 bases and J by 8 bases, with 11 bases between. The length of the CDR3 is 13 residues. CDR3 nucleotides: TGTGCCAGTAGTATGGGCAGAAGGGATGAGCAGTTCTTC. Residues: CASSMGRRDEQFF.

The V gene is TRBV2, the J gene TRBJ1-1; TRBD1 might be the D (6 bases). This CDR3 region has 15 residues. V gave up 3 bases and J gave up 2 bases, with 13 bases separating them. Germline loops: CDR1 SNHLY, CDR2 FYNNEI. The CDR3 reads CASSDIWTANTEAFF. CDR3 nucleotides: TGTGCCAGCAGTGACATCTGGACAGCCAACACTGAAGCTTTCTTT. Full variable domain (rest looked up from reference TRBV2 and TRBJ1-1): EPEVTQTPSHQVTQMGQEVILRCVPISNHLYFYWYRQILGQKVEFLVSFYNNEISEKSEIFDDQFSVERPDGSNFTLKIRSTKLEDSAMYFCASSDIWTANTEAFFGQGTRLTVV.

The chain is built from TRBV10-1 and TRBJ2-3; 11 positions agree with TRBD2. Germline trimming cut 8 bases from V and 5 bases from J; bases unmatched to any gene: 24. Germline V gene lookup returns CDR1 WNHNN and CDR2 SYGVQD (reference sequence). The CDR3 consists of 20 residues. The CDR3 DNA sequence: TGCGCCAGCGAATCCGTACATAGCGGGGGGGCAATGTGGCGAGAAGATACGCAGTATTTT. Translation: CASESVHSGGAMWREDTQYF.

Here the CDR3 reads CASSLRPGGNEQFF. In DNA, the CDR3 is TGTGCCAGCAGCTTACGGCCCGGCGGCAATGAGCAGTTCTTC. This rearrangement joins TRBV7-3 to TRBJ2-1; no definite D call. The germline CDR1 and CDR2 sequences are SGHTA and FQGTGA. This CDR3 contains 14 residues. V lost 2 bases, J lost 6 bases, and 11 bases lay in between. The full variable domain, its missing parts supplied by reference TRBV7-3 and TRBJ2-1, is GAGVSQTPSNKVTEKGKYVELRCDPISGHTALYWYRQSLGQGPEFLIYFQGTGAADDSGLPNDRFFAVRPEGSVSTLKIQRTERGDSAVYLCASSLRPGGNEQFFGPGTRLTVL.

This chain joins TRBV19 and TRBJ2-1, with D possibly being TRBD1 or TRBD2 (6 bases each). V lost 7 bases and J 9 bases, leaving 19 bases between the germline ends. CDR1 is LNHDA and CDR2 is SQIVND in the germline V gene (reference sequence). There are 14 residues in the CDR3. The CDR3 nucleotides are TGTGCCAGTACCGTCCGTGGGGGGCAAGGTGAGCAGTTCTTC. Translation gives CASTVRGGQGEQFF.

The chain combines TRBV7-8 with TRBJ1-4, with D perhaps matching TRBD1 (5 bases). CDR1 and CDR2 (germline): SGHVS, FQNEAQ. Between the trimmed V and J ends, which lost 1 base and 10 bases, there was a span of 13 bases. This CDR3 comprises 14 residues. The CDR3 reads CASSLGEGHGKLFF. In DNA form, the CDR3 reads TGTGCCAGCAGCTTAGGCGAGGGGCATGGAAAACTGTTTTTT.

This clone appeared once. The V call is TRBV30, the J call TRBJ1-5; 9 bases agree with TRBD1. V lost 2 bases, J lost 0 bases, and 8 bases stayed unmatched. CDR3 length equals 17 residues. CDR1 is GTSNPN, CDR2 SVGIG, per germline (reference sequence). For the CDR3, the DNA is TGTGCCTGGAGTCAACAGGGGGCCCAGTATAGCAATCAGCCCCAGCATTTT. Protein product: CAWSQQGAQYSNQPQHF.

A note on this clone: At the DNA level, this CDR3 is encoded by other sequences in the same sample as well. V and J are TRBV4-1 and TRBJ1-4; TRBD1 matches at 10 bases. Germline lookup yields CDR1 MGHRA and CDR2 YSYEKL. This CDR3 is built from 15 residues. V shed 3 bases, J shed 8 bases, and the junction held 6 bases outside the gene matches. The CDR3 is CASSQGTGEGEKLFF. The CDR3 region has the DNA TGCGCCAGCAGCCAGGGGACAGGGGAGGGAGAAAAACTGTTTTTT.

CDR3 region: CASSEVQSNTEAFF. The CDR3 DNA sequence: TGTGCCAGCAGTGAAGTACAGTCGAACACTGAAGCTTTCTTT. The V call is TRBV6-1, the J call TRBJ1-1, with D uncertain. The CDR3 is 14 amino acids. Between the trimmed V and J ends, which lost 1 base and 1 base, there was a span of 7 bases. Germline CDR1 and CDR2: MNHNS and SASEGT.

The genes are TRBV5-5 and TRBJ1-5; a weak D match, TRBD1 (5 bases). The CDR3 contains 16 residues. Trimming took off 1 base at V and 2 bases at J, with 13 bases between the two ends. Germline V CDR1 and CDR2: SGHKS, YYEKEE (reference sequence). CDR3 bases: TGTGCCAGCAGCTTGTCCCGGGGCGAGGGCAATCAGCCCCAGCATTTT. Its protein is CASSLSRGEGNQPQHF.

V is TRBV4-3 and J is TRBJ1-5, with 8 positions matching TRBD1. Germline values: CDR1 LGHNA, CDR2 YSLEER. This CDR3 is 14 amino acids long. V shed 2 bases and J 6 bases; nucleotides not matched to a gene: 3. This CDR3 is CASSQRTGLQPQHF. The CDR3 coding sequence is TGCGCCAGCAGCCAACGGACAGGGCTTCAGCCCCAGCATTTT.

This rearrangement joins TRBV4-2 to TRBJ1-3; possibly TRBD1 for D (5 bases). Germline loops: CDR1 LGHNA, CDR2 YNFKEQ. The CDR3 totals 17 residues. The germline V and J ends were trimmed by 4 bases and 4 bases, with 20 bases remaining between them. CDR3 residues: CASSPYGQGLSGNTIYF. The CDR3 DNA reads TGTGCCAGCAGCCCTTATGGGCAGGGTCTCTCGGGAAACACCATATATTTT.

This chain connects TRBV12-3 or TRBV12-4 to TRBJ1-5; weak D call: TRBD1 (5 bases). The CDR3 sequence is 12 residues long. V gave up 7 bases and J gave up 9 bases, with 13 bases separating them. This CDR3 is CASNSGGRPQHF. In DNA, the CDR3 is TGTGCCAGCAACAGCGGGGGAAGGCCCCAGCATTTT.

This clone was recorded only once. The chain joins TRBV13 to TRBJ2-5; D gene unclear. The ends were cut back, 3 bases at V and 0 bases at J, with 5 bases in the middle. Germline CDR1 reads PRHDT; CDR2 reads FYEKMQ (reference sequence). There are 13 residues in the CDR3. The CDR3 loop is CASSFSDQETQYF. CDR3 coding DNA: TGTGCCAGCAGCTTCAGCGACCAAGAGACCCAGTACTTC.

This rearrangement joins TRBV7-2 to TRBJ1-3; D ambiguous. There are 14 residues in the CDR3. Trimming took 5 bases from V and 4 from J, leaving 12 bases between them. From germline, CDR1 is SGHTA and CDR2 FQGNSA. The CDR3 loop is CASSGSGVGNTIYF. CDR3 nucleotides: TGTGCCAGCAGCGGGTCCGGAGTAGGAAACACCATATATTTT.

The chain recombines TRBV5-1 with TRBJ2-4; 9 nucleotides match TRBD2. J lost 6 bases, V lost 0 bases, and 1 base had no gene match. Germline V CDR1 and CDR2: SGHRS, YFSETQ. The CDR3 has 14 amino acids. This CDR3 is CASSLGLAVNIQYF. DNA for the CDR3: TGCGCCAGCAGCTTGGGACTAGCGGTAAACATTCAGTACTTC.

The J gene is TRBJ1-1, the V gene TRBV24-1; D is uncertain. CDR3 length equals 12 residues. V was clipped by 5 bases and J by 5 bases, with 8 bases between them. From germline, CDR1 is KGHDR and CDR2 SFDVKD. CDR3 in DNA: TGTGCCACCAGTGCCGACGCTACTGAAGCTTTCTTT. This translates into CATSADATEAFF.

The CDR3 DNA follows: TGTGCTAGTGCCATGAGCGGGGTTTATACGCAGTATTTT. Amino acids: CASAMSGVYTQYF. The V and J genes are TRBV12-5 and TRBJ2-3, with TRBD2 identical over 7 bases. The CDR3 extends over 13 amino acids. Germline V gene data show CDR1 as LGHNT and CDR2 as FRNRAP. Trimming cost V 7 bases and J 7 bases; bases outside gene matches: 8.

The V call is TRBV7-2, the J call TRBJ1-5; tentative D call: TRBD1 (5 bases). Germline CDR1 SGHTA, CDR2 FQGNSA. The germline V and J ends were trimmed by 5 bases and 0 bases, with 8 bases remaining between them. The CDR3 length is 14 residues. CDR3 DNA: TGTGCCAGCAGCCTGGGACCTAGCAATCAGCCCCAGCATTTT. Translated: CASSLGPSNQPQHF.

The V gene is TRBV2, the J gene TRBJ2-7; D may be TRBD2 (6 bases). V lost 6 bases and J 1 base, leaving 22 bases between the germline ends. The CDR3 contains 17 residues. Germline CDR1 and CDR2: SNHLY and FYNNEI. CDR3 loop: CASSPPGGAGRSYEQYF. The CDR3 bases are TGTGCCAGCAGCCCCCCAGGCGGGGCAGGGAGATCCTACGAGCAGTACTTC.

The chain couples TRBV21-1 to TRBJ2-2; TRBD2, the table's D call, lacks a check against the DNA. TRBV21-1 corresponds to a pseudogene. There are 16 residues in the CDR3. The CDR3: CASRSNNLAGTGELFF. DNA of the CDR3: TGTGCCAGCAGGAGCAATAACCTAGCGGGGACCGGGGAGCTGTTTTTT.

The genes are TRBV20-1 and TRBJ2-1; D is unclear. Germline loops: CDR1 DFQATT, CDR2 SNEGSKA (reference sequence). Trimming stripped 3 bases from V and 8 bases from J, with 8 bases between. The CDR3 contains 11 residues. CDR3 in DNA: TGCAGTGCTAGGAGGTCCGATGAGCAGTTCTTC. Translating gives CSARRSDEQFF.

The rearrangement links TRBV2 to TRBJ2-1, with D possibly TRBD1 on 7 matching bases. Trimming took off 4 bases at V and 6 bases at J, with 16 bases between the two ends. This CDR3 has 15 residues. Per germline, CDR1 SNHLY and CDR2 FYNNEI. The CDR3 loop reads CASSGEAGGGNEQFF. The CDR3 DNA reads TGTGCCAGCAGTGGGGAGGCAGGGGGAGGCAATGAGCAGTTCTTC.

The CDR3: CASSVGLMSGSPLHF. CDR3 nucleotide sequence: TGTGCCAGCAGCGTAGGCCTGATGAGTGGTTCACCCCTCCACTTT. The V call is TRBV9, the J call TRBJ1-6; D call uncertain. With 0 bases removed from V and 9 bases from J, the gap between germline ends came to 13 bases. Germline assignment: CDR1 SGDLS and CDR2 YYNGEE. This CDR3 has 15 residues.

The CDR3 reads CASSFGGYGYTF. The CDR3 DNA is TGTGCCAGCAGCTTTGGAGGTTATGGCTACACCTTC. V is TRBV7-6 and J is TRBJ1-2; D is uncertain. Germline CDR1 reads SGHVS; CDR2 reads FNYEAQ. V lost 3 bases and J 5 bases, leaving 7 bases between the germline ends. The CDR3 extends over 12 amino acids.